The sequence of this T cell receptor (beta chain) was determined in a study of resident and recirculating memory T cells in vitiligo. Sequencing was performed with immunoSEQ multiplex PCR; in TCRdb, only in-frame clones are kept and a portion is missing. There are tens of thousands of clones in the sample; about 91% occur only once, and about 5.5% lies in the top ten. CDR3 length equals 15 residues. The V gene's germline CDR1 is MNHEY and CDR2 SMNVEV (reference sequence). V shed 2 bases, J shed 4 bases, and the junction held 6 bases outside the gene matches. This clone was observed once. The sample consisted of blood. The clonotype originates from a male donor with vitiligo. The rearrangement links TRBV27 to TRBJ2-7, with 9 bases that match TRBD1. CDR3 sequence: CASSLGTGLPYEQYF. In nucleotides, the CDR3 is TGTGCCAGCAGTTTAGGGACAGGGCTGCCTTACGAGCAGTACTTC.